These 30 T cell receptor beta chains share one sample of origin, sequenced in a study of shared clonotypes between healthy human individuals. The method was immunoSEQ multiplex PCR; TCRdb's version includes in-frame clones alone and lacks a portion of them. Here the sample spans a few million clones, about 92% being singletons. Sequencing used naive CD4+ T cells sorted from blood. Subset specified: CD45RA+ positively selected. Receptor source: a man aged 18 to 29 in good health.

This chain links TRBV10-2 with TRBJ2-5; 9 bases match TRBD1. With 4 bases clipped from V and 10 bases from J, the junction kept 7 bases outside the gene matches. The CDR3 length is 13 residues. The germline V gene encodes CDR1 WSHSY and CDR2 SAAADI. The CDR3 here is CASSAQGQGVQYF. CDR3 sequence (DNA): TGCGCCAGCAGTGCACAGGGACAGGGTGTCCAGTACTTC.

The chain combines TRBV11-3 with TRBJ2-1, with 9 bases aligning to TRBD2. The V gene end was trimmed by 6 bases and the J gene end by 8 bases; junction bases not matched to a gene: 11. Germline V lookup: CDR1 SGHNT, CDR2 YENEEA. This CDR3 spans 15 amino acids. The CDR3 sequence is CASRPGAGGFHEQFF. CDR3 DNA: TGTGCCAGCAGGCCGGGAGCGGGGGGCTTCCATGAGCAGTTCTTC.

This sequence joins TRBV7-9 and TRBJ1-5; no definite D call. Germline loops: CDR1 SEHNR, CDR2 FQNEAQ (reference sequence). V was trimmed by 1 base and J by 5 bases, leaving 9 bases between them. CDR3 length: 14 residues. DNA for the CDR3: TGTGCCAGCAGCTTAGGGGGATCTTATCAGCCCCAGCATTTT. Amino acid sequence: CASSLGGSYQPQHF.

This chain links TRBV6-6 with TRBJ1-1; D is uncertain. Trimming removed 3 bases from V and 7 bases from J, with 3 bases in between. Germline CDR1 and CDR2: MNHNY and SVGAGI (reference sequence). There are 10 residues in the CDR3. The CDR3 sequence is CASSYDEAFF. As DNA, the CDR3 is TGTGCCAGCAGTTATGATGAAGCTTTCTTT.

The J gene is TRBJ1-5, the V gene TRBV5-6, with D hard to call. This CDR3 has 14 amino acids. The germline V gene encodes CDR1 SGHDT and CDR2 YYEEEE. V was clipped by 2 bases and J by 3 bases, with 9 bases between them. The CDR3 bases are TGTGCCAGCAGCTTCCAAAGGATCAATCAGCCCCAGCATTTT. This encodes CASSFQRINQPQHF. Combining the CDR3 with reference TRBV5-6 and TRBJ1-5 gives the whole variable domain DAGVTQSPTHLIKTRGQQVTLRCSPKSGHDTVSWYQQALGQGPQFIFQYYEEEERQRGNFPDRFSGHQFPNYSSELNVNALLLGDSALYLCASSFQRINQPQHFGDGTRLSIL.

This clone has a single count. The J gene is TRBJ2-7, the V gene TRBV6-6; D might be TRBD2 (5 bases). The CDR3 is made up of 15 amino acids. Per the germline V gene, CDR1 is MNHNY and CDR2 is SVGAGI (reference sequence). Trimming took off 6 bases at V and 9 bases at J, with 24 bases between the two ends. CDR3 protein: CASSDGGSRSPVQYF. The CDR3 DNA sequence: TGTGCCAGCAGCGACGGCGGGTCCCGAAGCCCGGTGCAGTACTTC.

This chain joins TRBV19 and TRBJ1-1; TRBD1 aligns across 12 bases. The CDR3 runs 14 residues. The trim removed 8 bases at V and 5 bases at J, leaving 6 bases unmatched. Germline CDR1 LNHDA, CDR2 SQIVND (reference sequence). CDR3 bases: TGTGCCAGTTCGGGACAGGGGGCTTCTACTGAAGCTTTCTTT. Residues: CASSGQGASTEAFF.

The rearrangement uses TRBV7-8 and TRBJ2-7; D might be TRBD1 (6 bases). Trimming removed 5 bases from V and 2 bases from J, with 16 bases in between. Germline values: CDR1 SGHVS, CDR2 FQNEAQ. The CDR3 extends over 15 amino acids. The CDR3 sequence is CASSPTDRRTYEQYF. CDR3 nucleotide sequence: TGTGCCAGCAGCCCGACGGACAGACGCACCTACGAGCAGTACTTC. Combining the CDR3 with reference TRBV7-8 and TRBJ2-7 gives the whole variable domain GAGVSQSPRYKVAKRGQDVALRCDPISGHVSLFWYQQALGQGPEFLTYFQNEAQLDKSGLPSDRFFAERPEGSVSTLKIQRTQQEDSAVYLCASSPTDRRTYEQYFGPGTRLTVT.

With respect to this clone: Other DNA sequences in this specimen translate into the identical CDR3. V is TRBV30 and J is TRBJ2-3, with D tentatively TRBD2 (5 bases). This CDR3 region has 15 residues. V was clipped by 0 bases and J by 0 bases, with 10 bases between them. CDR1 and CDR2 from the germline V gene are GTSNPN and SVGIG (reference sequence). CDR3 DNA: TGTGCCTGGAGTGTCTCGAGCGGCAGCACAGATACGCAGTATTTT. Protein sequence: CAWSVSSGSTDTQYF.

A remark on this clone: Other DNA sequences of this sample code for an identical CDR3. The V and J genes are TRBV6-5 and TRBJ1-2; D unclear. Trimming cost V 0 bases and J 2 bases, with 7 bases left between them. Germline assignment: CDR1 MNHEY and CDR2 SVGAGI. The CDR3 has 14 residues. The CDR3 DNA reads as TGTGCCAGCAGTTACTCGAACAGCAACTATGGCTACACCTTC. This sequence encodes CASSYSNSNYGYTF.

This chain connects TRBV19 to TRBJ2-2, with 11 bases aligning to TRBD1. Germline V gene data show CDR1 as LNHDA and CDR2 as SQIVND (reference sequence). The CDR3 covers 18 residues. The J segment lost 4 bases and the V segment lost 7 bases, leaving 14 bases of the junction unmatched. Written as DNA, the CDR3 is TGTGCCAGTACTGGAGCGGACAGGGGGCGAGTGAGCACCGGGGAGCTGTTTTTT. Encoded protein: CASTGADRGRVSTGELFF.

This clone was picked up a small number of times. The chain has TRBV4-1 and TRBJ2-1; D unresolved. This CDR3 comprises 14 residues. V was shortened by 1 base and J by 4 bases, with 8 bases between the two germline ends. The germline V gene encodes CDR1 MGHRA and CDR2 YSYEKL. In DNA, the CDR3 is TGCGCCAGCAGCCAAGCGTGGCTATACAATGAGCAGTTCTTC. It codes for CASSQAWLYNEQFF.

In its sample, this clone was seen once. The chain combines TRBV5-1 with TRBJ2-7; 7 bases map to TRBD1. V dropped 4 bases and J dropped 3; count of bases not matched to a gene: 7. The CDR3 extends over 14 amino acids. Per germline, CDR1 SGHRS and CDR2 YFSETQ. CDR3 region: CASSRSTGDYEQYF. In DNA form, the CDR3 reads TGCGCCAGCAGCCGTTCTACAGGGGACTACGAGCAGTACTTC. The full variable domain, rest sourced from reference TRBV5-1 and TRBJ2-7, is KAGVTQTPRYLIKTRGQQVTLSCSPISGHRSVSWYQQTPGQGLQFLFEYFSETQRNKGNFPGRFSGRQFSNSRSEMNVSTLELGDSALYLCASSRSTGDYEQYFGPGTRLTVT.

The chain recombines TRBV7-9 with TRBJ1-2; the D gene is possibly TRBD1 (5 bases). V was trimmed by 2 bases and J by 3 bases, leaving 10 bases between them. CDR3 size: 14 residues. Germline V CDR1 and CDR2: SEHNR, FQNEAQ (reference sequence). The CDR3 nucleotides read TGTGCCAGCAGCTTAATAGGGGCTGACTATGGCTACACCTTC. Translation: CASSLIGADYGYTF.

The CDR3 region has the DNA TGTGCCAGCAGCTTTGGACAGCAAGAGACCCAGTACTTC. Protein product: CASSFGQQETQYF. The chain employs TRBV6-6 and TRBJ2-5, with TRBD1 as a possible D gene (6 bases). The CDR3 loop spans 13 amino acids. Trimming cost V 6 bases and J 2 bases, with 10 bases left between them. CDR1 and CDR2 (germline): MNHNY, SVGAGI (reference sequence).

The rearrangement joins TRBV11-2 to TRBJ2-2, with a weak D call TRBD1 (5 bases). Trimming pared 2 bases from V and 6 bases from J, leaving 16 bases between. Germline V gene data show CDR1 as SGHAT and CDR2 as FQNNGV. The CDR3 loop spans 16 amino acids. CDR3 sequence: CASSLRGPGLAGELFF. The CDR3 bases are TGTGCCAGCAGCTTAAGGGGCCCGGGTTTGGCCGGGGAGCTGTTTTTT.

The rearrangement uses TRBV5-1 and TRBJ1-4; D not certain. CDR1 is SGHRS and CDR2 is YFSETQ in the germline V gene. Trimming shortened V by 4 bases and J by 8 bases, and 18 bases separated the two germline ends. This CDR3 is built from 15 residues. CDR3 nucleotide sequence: TGCGCCAGCAGCGTCTCCCAGCCCCGGGGAGAAAAACTGTTTTTT. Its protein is CASSVSQPRGEKLFF.

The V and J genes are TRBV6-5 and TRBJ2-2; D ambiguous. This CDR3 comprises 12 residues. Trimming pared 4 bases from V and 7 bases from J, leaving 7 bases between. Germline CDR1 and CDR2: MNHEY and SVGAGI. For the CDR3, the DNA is TGTGCCAGCAGTTTTATCGGCGGGGAGCTGTTTTTT. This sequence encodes CASSFIGGELFF.

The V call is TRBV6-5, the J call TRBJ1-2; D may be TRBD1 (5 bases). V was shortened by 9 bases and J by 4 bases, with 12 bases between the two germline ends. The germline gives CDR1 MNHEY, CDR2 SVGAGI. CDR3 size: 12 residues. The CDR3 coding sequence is TGTGCCAGTCATCAGGGTTCCTATGGCTACACCTTC. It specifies CASHQGSYGYTF.

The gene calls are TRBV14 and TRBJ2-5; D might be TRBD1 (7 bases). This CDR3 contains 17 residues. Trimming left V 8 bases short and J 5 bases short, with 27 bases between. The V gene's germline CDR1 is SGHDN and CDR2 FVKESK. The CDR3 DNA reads TGTGCCAGCCACTCTCCTTCGTCTTCCAGGGGGGAGGAGACCCAGTACTTC. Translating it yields CASHSPSSSRGEETQYF.

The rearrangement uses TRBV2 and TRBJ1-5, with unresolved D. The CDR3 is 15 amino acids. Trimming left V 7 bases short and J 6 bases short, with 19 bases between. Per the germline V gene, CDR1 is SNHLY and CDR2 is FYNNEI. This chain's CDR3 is CASKDGRLGGQPQHF. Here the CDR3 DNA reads TGTGCCAGCAAGGACGGTAGACTAGGCGGTCAGCCCCAGCATTTT.

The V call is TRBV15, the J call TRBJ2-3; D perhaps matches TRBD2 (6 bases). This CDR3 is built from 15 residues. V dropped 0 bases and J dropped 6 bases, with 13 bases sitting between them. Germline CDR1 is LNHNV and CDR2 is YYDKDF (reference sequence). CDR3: CATSRDRGLWDTQYF. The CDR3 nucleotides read TGTGCCACCAGCAGAGATCGGGGACTGTGGGATACGCAGTATTTT. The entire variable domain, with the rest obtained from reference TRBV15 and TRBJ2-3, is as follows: DAMVIQNPRYQVTQFGKPVTLSCSQTLNHNVMYWYQQKSSQAPKLLFHYYDKDFNNEADTPDNFQSRRPNTSFCFLDIRSPGLGDTAMYLCATSRDRGLWDTQYFGPGTRLTVL.

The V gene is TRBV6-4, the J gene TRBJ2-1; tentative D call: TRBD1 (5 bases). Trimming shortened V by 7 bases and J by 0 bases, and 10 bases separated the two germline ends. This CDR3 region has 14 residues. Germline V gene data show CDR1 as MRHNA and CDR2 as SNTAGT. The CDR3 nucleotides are TGTGCCAGCAATCTGGGGCTCTCCTACAATGAGCAGTTCTTC. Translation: CASNLGLSYNEQFF.

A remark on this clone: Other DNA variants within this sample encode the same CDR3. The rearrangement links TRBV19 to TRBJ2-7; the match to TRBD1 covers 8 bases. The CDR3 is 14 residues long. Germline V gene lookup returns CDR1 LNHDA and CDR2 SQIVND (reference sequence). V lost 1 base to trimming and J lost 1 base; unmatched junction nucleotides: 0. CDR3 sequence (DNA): TGTGCCAGTAGTATAGGACAGGGGTCCTACGAGCAGTACTTC. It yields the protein CASSIGQGSYEQYF. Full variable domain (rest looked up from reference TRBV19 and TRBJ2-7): DGGITQSPKYLFRKEGQNVTLSCEQNLNHDAMYWYRQDPGQGLRLIYYSQIVNDFQKGDIAEGYSVSREKKESFPLTVTSAQKNPTAFYLCASSIGQGSYEQYFGPGTRLTVT.

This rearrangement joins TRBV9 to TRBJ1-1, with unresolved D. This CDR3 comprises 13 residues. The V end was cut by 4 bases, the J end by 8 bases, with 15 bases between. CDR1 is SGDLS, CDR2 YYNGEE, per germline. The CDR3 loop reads CASSLRPRLEAFF. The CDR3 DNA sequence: TGTGCCAGCAGCCTCCGGCCCAGGCTCGAAGCTTTCTTT.

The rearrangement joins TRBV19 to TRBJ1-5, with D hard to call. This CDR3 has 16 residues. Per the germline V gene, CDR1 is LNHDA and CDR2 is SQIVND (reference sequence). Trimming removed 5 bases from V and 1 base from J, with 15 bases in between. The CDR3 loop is CASSSVGGASNQPQHF. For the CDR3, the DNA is TGTGCCAGTAGTTCAGTGGGAGGAGCGAGCAATCAGCCCCAGCATTTT.

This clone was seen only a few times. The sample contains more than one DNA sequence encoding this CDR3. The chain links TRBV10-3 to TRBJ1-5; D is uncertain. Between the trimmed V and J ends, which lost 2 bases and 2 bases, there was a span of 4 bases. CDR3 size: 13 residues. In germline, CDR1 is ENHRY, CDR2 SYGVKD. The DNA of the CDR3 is TGTGCCATCAGTGAGACAGGCAATCAGCCCCAGCATTTT. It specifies CAISETGNQPQHF.

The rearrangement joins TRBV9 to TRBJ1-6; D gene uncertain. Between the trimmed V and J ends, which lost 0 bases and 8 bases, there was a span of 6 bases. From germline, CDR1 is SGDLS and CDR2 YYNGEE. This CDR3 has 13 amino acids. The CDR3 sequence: CASSVGTYSPLHF. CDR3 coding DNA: TGTGCCAGCAGCGTAGGAACCTATTCACCCCTCCACTTT.

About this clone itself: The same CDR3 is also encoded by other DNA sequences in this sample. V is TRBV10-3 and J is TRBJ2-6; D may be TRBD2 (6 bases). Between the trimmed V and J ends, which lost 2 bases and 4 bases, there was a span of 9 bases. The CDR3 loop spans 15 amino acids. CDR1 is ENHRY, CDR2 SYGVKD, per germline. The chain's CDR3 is CAISEGGTGANVLTF. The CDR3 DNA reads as TGTGCCATCAGTGAGGGAGGGACCGGGGCCAACGTCCTGACTTTC.

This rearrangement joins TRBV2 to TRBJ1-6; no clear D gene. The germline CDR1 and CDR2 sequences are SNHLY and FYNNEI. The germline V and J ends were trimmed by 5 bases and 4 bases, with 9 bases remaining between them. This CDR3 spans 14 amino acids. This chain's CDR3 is CASSPDEYNSPLHF. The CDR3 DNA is TGTGCCAGCAGTCCGGACGAGTATAATTCACCCCTCCACTTT.